This T cell receptor (beta chain) was sequenced for a study of response to subunit inactivated influenza vaccine listed by TCRdb under 2018. Regarding the complete study: Deep quantitative profiling of the T cell receptor repertoire was used in the study to follow responses to a trivalent subunit inactivated influenza vaccine. What the study reported, not specific to this receptor: According to the authors, only a limited number of new T cells may be recruited by each seasonal influenza vaccination.

V is trimmed back by 0 bases and J by 9 bases, and the junction contains 14 bases that no gene match accounts for. Taken from cysteine to phenylalanine, the CDR3 has 18 residues. The read is trimmed to its CDR3 DNA, 54 bases read in frame from base 1. In the germline V gene, CDR1 corresponds to SGHVS and CDR2 to FNYEAQ. This clonotype has just a few counts. Its antigen remains unidentified. No much larger clone is present one base from it, and per-base qualities are unavailable. The receptor library was made with RT-PCR. This sample was sequenced with an Illumina HiSeq 2500. TCRdb itself trimmed the public reads at Q25 with fastp, ran MiXCR and retained productive beta chains. Each record represents a unique CDR3 protein, reported with the most common genes and DNA among its rows. The sample profile shows approximately 680,000 distinct CDR3 sequences; more than 15% of them were found once. Roughly 11% of the sample comes from the top ten.

This chain is built from TRBV7-6 and TRBJ2-1; 10 central bases correspond to TRBD2. This sequence was found in a man aged 45-65 years who received an inactivated influenza vaccine. Donor details come from another sample of the same person, matched by shared clones. The sample here was PBMCs from blood, taken approximately 12 days after vaccination. This receptor carries the CDR3 CASSLAEPMASGRREQFF. The DNA is TGTGCCAGCAGCTTAGCGGAACCCATGGCTAGCGGGAGACGTGAGCAGTTCTTC.